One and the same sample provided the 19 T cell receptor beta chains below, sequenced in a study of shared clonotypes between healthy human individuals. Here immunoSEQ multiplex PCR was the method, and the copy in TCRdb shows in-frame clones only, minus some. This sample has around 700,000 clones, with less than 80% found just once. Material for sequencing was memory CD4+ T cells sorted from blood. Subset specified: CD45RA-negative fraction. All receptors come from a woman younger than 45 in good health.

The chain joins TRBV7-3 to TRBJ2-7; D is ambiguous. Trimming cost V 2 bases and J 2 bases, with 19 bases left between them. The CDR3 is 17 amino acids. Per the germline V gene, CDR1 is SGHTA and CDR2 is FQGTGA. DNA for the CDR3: TGTGCCAGCAGCTTAGGGTCTCGTCGGGTATCGCCCTACGAGCAGTACTTC. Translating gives CASSLGSRRVSPYEQYF.

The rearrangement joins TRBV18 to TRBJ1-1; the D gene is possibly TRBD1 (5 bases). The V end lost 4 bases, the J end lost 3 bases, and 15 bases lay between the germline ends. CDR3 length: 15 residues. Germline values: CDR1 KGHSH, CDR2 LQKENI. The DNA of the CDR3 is TGTGCCAGCTCACTAAAAGGGGCCGGGGACACTGAAGCTTTCTTT. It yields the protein CASSLKGAGDTEAFF.

The CDR3 protein is CASSNPGGPRETQYF. CDR3 DNA sequence: TGCGCCAGCAGCAACCCTGGTGGGCCCCGGGAGACCCAGTACTTC. V and J are TRBV5-1 and TRBJ2-5, with D uncertain. The CDR3 has 15 amino acids. V lost 4 bases to trimming and J lost 5 bases, with 18 bases between them. CDR1 is SGHRS and CDR2 is YFSETQ in the germline V gene.

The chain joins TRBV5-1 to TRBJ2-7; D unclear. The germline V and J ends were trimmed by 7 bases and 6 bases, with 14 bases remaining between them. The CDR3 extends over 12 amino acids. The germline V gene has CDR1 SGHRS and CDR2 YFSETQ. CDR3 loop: CASSTVGSEQYF. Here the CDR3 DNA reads TGCGCCAGCTCGACCGTAGGTTCCGAGCAGTACTTC.

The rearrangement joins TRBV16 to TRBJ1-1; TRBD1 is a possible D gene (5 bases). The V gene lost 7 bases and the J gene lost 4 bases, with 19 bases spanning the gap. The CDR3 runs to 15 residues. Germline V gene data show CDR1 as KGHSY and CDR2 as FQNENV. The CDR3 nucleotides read TGTGCCAGCAATTTATGGAGCGGGGCGGGCACTGAAGCTTTCTTT. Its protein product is CASNLWSGAGTEAFF.

The CDR3 coding sequence is TGTGCCAGCAGCTTAGATCTTCGCCCAACGGAGCAGTACTTC. Translated: CASSLDLRPTEQYF. The chain is built from TRBV11-2 and TRBJ2-7; D is unclear. The CDR3 loop spans 14 amino acids. Germline V lookup: CDR1 SGHAT, CDR2 FQNNGV. With 0 bases removed from V and 7 bases from J, the gap between germline ends came to 13 bases.

The CDR3 region is CASSLGESGGLYYGYTF. CDR3 nucleotide sequence: TGTGCCAGCAGCTTGGGGGAGTCAGGGGGCCTTTACTATGGCTACACCTTC. V gene TRBV7-9 combines with J gene TRBJ1-2; TRBD1 agrees at 8 bases. V was pared by 3 bases and J by 3 bases, with 12 bases of the junction left unmatched. CDR1 is SEHNR and CDR2 is FQNEAQ in the germline V gene (reference sequence). The CDR3 consists of 17 residues.

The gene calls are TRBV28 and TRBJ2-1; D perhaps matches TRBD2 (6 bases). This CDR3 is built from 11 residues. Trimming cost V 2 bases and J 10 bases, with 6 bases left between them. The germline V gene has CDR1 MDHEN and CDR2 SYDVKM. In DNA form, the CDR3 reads TGTGCCAGCAGTTTAGGGGGGGAGCAGTTCTTC. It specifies CASSLGGEQFF.

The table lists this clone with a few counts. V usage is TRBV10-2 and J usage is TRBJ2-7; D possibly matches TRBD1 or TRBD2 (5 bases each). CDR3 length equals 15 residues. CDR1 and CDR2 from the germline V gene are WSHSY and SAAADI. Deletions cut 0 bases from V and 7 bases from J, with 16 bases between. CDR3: CASSESLAGTREQYF. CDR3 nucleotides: TGCGCCAGCAGTGAGTCTCTGGCAGGGACGAGGGAGCAGTACTTC.

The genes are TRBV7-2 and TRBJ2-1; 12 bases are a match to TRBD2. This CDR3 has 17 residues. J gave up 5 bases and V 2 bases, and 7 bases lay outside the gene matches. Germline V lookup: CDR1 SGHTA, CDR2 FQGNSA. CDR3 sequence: CASSLSGRTSGNNEQFF. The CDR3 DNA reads TGTGCCAGCAGCTTATCCGGCAGGACTAGCGGGAACAATGAGCAGTTCTTC.

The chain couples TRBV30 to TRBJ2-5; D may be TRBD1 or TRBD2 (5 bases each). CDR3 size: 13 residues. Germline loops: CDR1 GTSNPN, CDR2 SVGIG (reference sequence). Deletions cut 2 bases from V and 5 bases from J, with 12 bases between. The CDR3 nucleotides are TGTGCCTGGAGTAGTGGGACCTCGGAGACCCAGTACTTC. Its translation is CAWSSGTSETQYF.

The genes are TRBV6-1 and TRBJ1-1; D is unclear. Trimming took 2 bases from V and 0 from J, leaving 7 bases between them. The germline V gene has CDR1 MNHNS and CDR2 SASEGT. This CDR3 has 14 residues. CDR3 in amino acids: CASSEHRMNTEAFF. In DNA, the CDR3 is TGTGCCAGCAGTGAACACAGAATGAACACTGAAGCTTTCTTT.

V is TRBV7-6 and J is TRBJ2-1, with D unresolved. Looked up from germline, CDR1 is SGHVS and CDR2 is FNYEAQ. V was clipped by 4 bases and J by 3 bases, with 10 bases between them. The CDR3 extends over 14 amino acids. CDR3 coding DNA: TGTGCCAGCAGCTACCCGACGGACTACAATGAGCAGTTCTTC. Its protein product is CASSYPTDYNEQFF.

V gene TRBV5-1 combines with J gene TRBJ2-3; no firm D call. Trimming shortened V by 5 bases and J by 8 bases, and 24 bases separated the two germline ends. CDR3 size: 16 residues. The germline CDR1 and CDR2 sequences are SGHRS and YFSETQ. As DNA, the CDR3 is TGCGCCAGCAGTCTGGGCTTACTCGGCCGGGCAAGTACGCAGTATTTT. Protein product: CASSLGLLGRASTQYF.

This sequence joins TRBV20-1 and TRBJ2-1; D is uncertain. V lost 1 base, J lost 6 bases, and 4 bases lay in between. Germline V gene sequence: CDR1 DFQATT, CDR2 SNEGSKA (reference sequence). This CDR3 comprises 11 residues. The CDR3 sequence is CSARATNEQFF. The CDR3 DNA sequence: TGCAGTGCTAGAGCCACCAATGAGCAGTTCTTC.

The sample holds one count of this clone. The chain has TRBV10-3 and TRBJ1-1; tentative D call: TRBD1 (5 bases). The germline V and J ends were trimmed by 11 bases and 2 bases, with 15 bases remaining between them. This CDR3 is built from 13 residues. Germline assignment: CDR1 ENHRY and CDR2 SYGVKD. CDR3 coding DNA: TGTGCCTCGCACGGGACGCAAAACACTGAAGCTTTCTTT. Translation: CASHGTQNTEAFF.

Here the CDR3 reads CASSLYAPYSFNEQFF. CDR3 sequence (DNA): TGTGCCAGCAGCTTATATGCCCCGTACTCGTTCAATGAGCAGTTCTTC. The chain is built from TRBV7-6 and TRBJ2-1; no definite D call. With 2 bases removed from V and 6 bases from J, the gap between germline ends came to 17 bases. The CDR3 is 16 amino acids. From germline, CDR1 is SGHVS and CDR2 FNYEAQ.

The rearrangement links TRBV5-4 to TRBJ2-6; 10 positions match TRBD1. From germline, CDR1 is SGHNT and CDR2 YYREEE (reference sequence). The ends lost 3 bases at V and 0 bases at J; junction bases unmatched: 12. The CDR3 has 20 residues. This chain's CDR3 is CASSSTPRRDRGSGANVLTF. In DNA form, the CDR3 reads TGTGCCAGCAGCTCGACTCCGCGCCGGGACAGGGGCTCTGGGGCCAACGTCCTGACTTTC.

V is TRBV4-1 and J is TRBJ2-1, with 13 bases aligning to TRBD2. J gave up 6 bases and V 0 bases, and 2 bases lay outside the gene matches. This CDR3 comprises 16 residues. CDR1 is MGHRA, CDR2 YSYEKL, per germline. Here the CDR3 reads CASSQERLAGGNEQFF. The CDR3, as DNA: TGCGCCAGCAGCCAAGAAAGACTAGCGGGAGGCAATGAGCAGTTCTTC.